This T cell receptor beta chain is from a study of cytomegalovirus exposure and HLA in healthy donors. Study-wide results and caveats: Near-uniform donor sequencing depth was presumed by presence/absence analyses. Cytomegalovirus-associated TCR beta chains were listed, numbering 150 to 200. Later genetic work tied a missense DCLRE1C variant to beta-chain V and J trimming. Later work found that TCR association rates differed between HLA loci; DRB1 had the most and HLA-C the fewest.

A remark on this clone: Its cognate antigen is unknown.

PCR employed 60 Vbeta and 13 Jbeta primers. Libraries were prepared by immunoSEQ multiplex PCR; TCRdb keeps only in-frame clonotypes and omits some of them. This repertoire includes about 74,000 clones. Material for sequencing was PBMCs. The source is a female donor in good health and CMV-seropositive.

CDR3 in amino acids: CASSRSGTRTSGSSYNEQFF. In nucleotides, the CDR3 is TGTGCCAGCAGTAGAAGCGGTACCCGAACTAGCGGGAGCTCCTACAATGAGCAGTTCTTC. The chain combines TRBV6-4 with TRBJ2-1; 11 nucleotides match TRBD2. The ends lost 5 bases at V and 0 bases at J; junction bases unmatched: 15. The V gene's germline CDR1 is MRHNA and CDR2 SNTAGT. The CDR3 spans 20 residues.